The rows below give T cell receptor beta chains drawn from one sample of a study of blood T cell repertoires in COVID-19. TCRdb's copy holds only in-frame clones and misses some; the assay was immunoSEQ multiplex PCR. The table has roughly 250,000 clones, about nine tenths seen once; the top ten hold approximately 12%. Sequencing was performed on peripheral blood. The source of these receptors is a woman in her twenties or thirties with COVID-19, enrolled during active disease. The conserved cysteine and the conserved F or W are not part of the CDR3 here. Each record gives: V gene, J gene, CDR3 protein.

TRBV19	TRBJ2-5	ASSIFIRGETQY
TRBV5-6	TRBJ1-1	ASSFIRGNTEAF
TRBV11-2	TRBJ2-7	ASSLAYEQY
TRBV27	TRBJ2-1	ASSLAGPGTEQF
TRBV5-4	TRBJ2-7	ASSPNGDSSYEQY
TRBV11-2	TRBJ2-7	ASSISAGGPSYEQY
TRBV5-4	TRBJ2-2	ASSQDSNTGELF
TRBV4-1	TRBJ1-1	ASSLGQGMNTEAF
TRBV6-5	TRBJ1-5	ASSYQTRGRARNLH
TRBV5-6	TRBJ2-7	ASSLYTSTRLEQY
TRBV6-6	TRBJ2-2	ASSPHLGAGELF
TRBV7-6	TRBJ1-6	ASSYGTAYNSPLH
TRBV7-9	TRBJ1-2	ASSRGEGGYGYT
TRBV18	TRBJ2-4	ASSPVSGAKNIQY
TRBV9	TRBJ2-7	ASQRGIGPYEQY
TRBV19	TRBJ1-1	AILTDMNTEAF
TRBV10-1	TRBJ2-7	ASRDGTGDEQY
TRBV27	TRBJ2-5	ASRPRGGAYQETQY
TRBV9	TRBJ1-2	ASSVVAGGDYGYT
TRBV6-4	TRBJ2-1	ASGRPTRDEQF
TRBV5-6	TRBJ1-4	ASSVDPTTNEKLF
TRBV7-9	TRBJ2-7	ASSTWDRIYYEQY
TRBV5-1	TRBJ2-5	ASSLRGGRETQY
TRBV18	TRBJ2-1	ASSGDRVANEQF
TRBV14	TRBJ2-1	ASSQGGARSYNEQF
TRBV13	TRBJ2-1	ASSLGLSPFEQF
TRBV3-1/TRBV3-2	TRBJ2-7	ASSRRSSSYEQY
TRBV4-1	TRBJ1-2	ASSRGQGGGYT
TRBV28	TRBJ2-7	ASLDRGNYEQY
TRBV3-1/TRBV3-2	TRBJ2-1	ASSQGFTGTYNEQF
TRBV7-6	TRBJ2-7	ASSPLGPTGYEQY
TRBV24-1	TRBJ2-3	ATSFQTGESGTDTQY
TRBV11-2	TRBJ2-7	ASSLSPSYEQY
TRBV5-4	TRBJ2-5	ASSIKETQY
TRBV4-1	TRBJ1-5	ASSQDSSNQPQH
TRBV3-1/TRBV3-2	TRBJ1-1	ASSPLTGGGNTEAF
TRBV12-5	TRBJ1-1	ASGLVRKGLLIGNTEAF
TRBV5-1	TRBJ1-1	ASSSSGRSTEAF
TRBV3-1/TRBV3-2	TRBJ2-1	ASSRLAGGLQF
TRBV6-5	TRBJ1-3	ASIPSEGSGNTIY
TRBV19	TRBJ1-4	ASISGEKLF
TRBV6-2/TRBV6-3	TRBJ2-4	ASSWETGGLSKNIQY
TRBV24-1	TRBJ2-5	ATSDLEDIQETQY
TRBV19	TRBJ1-6	ASSIGLRQPLH
TRBV27	TRBJ2-7	ASSMGAEQY
TRBV15	TRBJ2-7	ATSSLAGLREQY
TRBV6-6	TRBJ1-3	ASSPSTGVISGNTIY
TRBV7-2	TRBJ1-1	ASSLGFRNTEAF
TRBV5-1	TRBJ2-5	ASQGETQY
TRBV11-1	TRBJ2-7	ASSSDRVYEQY
TRBV4-2	TRBJ1-1	ASSQVGQMNTEAF
TRBV28	TRBJ2-1	ASSTQTAGYNEQF
TRBV19	TRBJ1-2	ASVNRGVYGYT
TRBV19	TRBJ2-3	ASSPGQGIIDTQY
TRBV3-1/TRBV3-2	TRBJ2-5	ASSQRLAGAQETQY
TRBV28	TRBJ2-1	ASSQGTGSEQF
TRBV5-1	TRBJ2-3	ASSIKGEVTQY
TRBV15	TRBJ2-7	ATSFGTGYEQY
TRBV3-1/TRBV3-2	TRBJ2-4	ASSQGDRGRRIQY
TRBV30	TRBJ1-5	AWRWTGGCQPQH